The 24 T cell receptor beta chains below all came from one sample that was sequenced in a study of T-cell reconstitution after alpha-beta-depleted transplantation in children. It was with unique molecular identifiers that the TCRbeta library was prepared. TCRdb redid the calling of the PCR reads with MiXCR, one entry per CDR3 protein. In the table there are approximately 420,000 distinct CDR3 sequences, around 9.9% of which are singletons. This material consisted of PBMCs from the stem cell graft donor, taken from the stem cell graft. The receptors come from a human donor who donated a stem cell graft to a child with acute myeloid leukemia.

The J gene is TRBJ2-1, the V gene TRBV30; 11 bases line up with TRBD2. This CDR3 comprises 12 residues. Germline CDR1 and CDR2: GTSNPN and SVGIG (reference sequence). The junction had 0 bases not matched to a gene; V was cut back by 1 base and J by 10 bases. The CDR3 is CAWSGLAGEQFF. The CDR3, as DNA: TGTGCCTGGAGTGGACTAGCGGGGGAGCAGTTCTTC.

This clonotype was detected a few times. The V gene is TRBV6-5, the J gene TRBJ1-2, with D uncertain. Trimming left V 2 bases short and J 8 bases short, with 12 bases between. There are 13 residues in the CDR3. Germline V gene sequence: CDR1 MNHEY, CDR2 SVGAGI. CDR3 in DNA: TGTGCCAGCAGTTACAGTCTACTAACCGGCTACACCTTC. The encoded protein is CASSYSLLTGYTF.

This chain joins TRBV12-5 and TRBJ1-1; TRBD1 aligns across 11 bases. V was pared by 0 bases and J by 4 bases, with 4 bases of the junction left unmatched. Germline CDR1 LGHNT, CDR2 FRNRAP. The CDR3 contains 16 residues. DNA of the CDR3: TGTGCTAGTGGTTTGGTACCCGGGACAGGGGGCACTGAAGCTTTCTTT. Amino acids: CASGLVPGTGGTEAFF.

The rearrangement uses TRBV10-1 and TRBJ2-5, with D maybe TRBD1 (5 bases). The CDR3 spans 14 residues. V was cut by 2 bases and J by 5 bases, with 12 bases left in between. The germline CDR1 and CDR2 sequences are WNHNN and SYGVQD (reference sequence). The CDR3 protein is CASSETQGRETQYF. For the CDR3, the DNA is TGCGCCAGCAGTGAGACCCAGGGCCGCGAGACCCAGTACTTC.

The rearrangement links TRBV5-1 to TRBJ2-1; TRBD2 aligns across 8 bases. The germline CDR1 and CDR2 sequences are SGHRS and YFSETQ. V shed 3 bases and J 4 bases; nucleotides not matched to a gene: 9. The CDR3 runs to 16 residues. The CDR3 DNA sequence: TGCGCCAGCAGCTCCAGAAGCGGGGGAACTTACAATGAGCAGTTCTTC. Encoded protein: CASSSRSGGTYNEQFF.

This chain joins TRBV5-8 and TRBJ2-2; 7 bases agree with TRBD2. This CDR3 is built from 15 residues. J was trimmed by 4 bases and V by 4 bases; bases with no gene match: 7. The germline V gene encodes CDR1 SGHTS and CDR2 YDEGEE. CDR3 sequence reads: CASSRRGDGTGELFF. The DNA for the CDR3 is TGTGCCAGCAGCCGCCGGGGGGATGGCACCGGGGAGCTGTTTTTT.

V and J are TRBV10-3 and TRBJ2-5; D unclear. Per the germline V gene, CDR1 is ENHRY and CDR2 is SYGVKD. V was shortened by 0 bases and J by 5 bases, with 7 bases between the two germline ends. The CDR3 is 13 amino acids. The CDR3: CAISESPTETQYF. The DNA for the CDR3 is TGTGCCATCAGTGAGTCCCCCACCGAGACCCAGTACTTC.

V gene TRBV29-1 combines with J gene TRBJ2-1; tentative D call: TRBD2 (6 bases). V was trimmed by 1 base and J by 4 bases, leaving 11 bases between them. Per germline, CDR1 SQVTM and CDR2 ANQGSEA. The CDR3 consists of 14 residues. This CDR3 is CSVEAGDRYNEQFF. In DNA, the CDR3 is TGCAGCGTTGAAGCGGGAGACCGGTACAATGAGCAGTTCTTC.

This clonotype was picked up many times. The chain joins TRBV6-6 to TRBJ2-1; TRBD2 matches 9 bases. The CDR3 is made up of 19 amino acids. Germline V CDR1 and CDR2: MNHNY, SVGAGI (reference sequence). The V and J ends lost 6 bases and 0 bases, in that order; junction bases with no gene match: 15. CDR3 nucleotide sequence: TGTGCCAGCAGGTCTCTGACTAGCGGTCCCTTCAGCTCCTACAATGAGCAGTTCTTC. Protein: CASRSLTSGPFSSYNEQFF.

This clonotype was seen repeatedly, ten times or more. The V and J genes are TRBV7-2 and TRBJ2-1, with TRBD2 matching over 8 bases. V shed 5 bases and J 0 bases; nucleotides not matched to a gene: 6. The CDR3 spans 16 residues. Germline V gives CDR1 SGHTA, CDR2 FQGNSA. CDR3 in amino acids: CASSPTSGSSYNEQFF. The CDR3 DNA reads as TGTGCCAGCAGCCCAACTAGCGGCAGCTCCTACAATGAGCAGTTCTTC.

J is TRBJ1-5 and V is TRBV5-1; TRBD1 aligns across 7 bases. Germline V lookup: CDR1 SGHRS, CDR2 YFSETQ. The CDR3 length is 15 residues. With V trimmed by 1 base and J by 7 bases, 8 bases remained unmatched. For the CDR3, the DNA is TGCGCCAGCAGCTTGCGGGCAGGGGGTGGGCAGCCCCAGCATTTT. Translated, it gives CASSLRAGGGQPQHF.

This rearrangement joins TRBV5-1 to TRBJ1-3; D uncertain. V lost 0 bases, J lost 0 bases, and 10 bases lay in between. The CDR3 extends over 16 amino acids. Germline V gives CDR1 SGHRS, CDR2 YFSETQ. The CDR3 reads CASSLDSSYSGNTIYF. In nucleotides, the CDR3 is TGCGCCAGCAGCTTGGATAGCAGTTACTCTGGAAACACCATATATTTT. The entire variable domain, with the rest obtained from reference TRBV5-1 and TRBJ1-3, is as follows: KAGVTQTPRYLIKTRGQQVTLSCSPISGHRSVSWYQQTPGQGLQFLFEYFSETQRNKGNFPGRFSGRQFSNSRSEMNVSTLELGDSALYLCASSLDSSYSGNTIYFGEGSWLTVV.

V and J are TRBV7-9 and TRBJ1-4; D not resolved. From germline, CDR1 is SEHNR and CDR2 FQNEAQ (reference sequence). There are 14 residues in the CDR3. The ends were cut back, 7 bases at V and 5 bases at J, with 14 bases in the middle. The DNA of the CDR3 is TGTGCCAGCACCCACCCCGGGCAGAATGAAAAACTGTTTTTT. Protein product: CASTHPGQNEKLFF.

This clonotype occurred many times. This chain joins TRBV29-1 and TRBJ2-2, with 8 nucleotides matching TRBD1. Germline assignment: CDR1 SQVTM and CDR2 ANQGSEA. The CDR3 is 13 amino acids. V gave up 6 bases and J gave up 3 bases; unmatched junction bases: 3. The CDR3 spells CSVSRGHTGELFF. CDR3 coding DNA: TGCAGCGTCAGCAGGGGGCACACCGGGGAGCTGTTTTTT.

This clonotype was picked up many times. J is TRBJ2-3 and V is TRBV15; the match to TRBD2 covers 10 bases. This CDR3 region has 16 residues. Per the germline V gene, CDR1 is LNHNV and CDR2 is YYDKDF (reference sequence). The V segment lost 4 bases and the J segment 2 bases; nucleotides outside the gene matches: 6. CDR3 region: CATSTGLAVITDTQYF. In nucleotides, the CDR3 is TGTGCCACCAGCACCGGACTAGCGGTAATCACAGATACGCAGTATTTT.

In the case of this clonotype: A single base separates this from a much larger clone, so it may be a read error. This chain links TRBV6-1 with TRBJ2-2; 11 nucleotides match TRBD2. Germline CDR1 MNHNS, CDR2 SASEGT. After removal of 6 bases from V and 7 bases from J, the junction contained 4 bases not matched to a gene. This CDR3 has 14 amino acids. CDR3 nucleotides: TGTGCCAGCAGGACTAGCGGGGACAACGGGGAGCTGTTTTTT. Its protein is CASRTSGDNGELFF.

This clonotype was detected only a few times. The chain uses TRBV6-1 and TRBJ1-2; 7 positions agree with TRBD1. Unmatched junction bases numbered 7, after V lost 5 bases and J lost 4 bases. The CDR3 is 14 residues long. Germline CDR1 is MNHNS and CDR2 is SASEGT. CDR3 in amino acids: CASSRTGVIYGYTF. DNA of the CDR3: TGTGCCAGCAGTCGGACAGGAGTAATCTATGGCTACACCTTC.

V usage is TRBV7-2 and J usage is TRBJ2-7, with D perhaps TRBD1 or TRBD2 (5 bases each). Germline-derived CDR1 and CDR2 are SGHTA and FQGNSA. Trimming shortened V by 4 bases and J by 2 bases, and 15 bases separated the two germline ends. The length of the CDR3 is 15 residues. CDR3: CASSYPGPATYEQYF. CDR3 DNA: TGTGCCAGCAGCTATCCGGGACCAGCCACCTACGAGCAGTACTTC.

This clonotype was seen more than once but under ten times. DNA for the CDR3: TGTGCCAGCAGCCTAAACCGGAATGAGCAGTTCTTC. Translated, it gives CASSLNRNEQFF. The chain has TRBV7-6 and TRBJ2-1; D gene ambiguous. The CDR3 length is 12 residues. In germline, CDR1 is SGHVS, CDR2 FNYEAQ. Trimming cost V 5 bases and J 7 bases, with 9 bases left between them.

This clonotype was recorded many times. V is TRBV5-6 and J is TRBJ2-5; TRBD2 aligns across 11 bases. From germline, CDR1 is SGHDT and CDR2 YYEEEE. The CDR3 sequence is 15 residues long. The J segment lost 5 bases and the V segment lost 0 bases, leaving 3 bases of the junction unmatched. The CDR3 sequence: CASSLVAGGPETQYF. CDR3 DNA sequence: TGTGCCAGCAGCTTGGTAGCGGGGGGGCCCGAGACCCAGTACTTC.

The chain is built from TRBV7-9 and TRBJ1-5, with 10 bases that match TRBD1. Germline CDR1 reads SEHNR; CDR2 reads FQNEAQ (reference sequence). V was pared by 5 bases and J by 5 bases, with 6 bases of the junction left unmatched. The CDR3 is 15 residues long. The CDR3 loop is CASSLGQGLDQPQHF. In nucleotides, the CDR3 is TGTGCCAGCAGCCTGGGACAGGGGCTCGATCAGCCCCAGCATTTT.

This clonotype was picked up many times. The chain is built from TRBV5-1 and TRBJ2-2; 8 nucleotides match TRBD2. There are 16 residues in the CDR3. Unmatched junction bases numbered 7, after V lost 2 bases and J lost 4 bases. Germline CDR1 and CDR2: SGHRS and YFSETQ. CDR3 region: CASSFAGTRSTGELFF. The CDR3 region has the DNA TGCGCCAGCAGCTTCGCCGGGACTAGGAGCACCGGGGAGCTGTTTTTT.

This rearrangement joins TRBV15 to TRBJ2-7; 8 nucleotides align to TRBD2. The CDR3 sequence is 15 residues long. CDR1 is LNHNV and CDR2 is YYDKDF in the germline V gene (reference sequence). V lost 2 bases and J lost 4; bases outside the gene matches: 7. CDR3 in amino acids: CATSRYSGGVYEQYV. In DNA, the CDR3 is TGTGCCACCAGCAGATATTCGGGGGGGGTTTACGAGCAGTACGTC.

CDR3 amino acids: CASSLNGQGGGSPLHF. As DNA, the CDR3 is TGTGCCAGCAGCTTAAATGGACAGGGGGGTGGTTCACCCCTCCACTTT. V and J are TRBV7-8 and TRBJ1-6; 10 bases align to TRBD1. V lost 2 bases, J lost 9 bases, and 7 bases stayed unmatched. This CDR3 is built from 16 residues. Germline V lookup: CDR1 SGHVS, CDR2 FQNEAQ.